Sequencing of this T cell receptor (beta chain) was carried out in a study of T cells in Graves' hyperthyroidism and ophthalmopathy. This clonotype was detected ten times or more. Its cognate antigen is unknown. Findings and caveats of the study: In the analysis, a 13 V-J model separated ophthalmopathy from stable hyperthyroidism. Expanded thyroid clonotypes (above 0.001) were mostly also found in blood.

The TCR beta CDR3 regions underwent amplification using RNA transcripts as the source. HTBI primers were employed in a first-round RT-PCR of the TCR CDR3. TCRdb fed the multiplex PCR reads into MiXCR, producing one record per CDR3 protein. This repertoire shows 550,000 to 650,000 distinct CDR3 sequences, approximately 14% found once; its top ten account for 5.8%. Exclusion criteria comprised uncontrolled infection, other autoimmune disease, pregnancy or lactation. Blood was drawn at first hyperthyroidism diagnosis, before any ophthalmopathy symptoms. The sequencing input was blood. This receptor was obtained from a woman in her twenties or thirties with Graves' hyperthyroidism that later progressed to Graves' ophthalmopathy.

CDR3: CATKTGGLVQPQHF. The CDR3 coding sequence is TGTGCCACCAAGACAGGGGGCTTGGTTCAGCCCCAGCATTTT. The J gene is TRBJ1-5, the V gene TRBV6-1; 10 bases agree with TRBD1. This CDR3 comprises 14 residues. Germline values: CDR1 MNHNS, CDR2 SASEGT. Germline trimming cut 10 bases from V and 6 bases from J; bases unmatched to any gene: 9.